Listed below are T cell receptor beta chains from one sample, sequenced in a study of blood T cell repertoires in COVID-19. Here immunoSEQ multiplex PCR was the method, and the copy in TCRdb shows in-frame clones only, minus some. This table holds approximately 450,000 clones, 70% to 90% found once. The sequenced sample was PBMCs or T cells enriched from blood (not recorded which). All receptors come from a woman younger than 35 with acute COVID-19. Each CDR3 is given with its conserved first and last residue. A D gene is named only where the DNA matches it firmly. Not all rows give a size; the values are once, few, many and, for expanded clones, a class.

TRBJ2-7,NA,TRBV2,TRBD2,CASSWTSGSYEQYF,TGTGCCAGCAGTTGGACTAGCGGGAGCTACGAGCAGTACTTC
TRBJ2-7,NA,TRBV18,NA,CASSPPSVLTGSEQYF,TGTGCCAGCTCACCCCCCTCAGTCTTGACGGGATCCGAGCAGTACTTC
TRBJ1-2,NA,TRBV4-1,TRBD1,CASSQGADRGLYGYTF,TGCGCCAGCAGCCAAGGGGCGGACAGGGGCCTCTATGGCTACACCTTC
TRBJ2-1,NA,TRBV5-8,NA,CASSLVLYNEQFF,TGTGCCAGCAGCTTGGTTCTGTACAATGAGCAGTTCTTC
TRBJ2-1,once,TRBV30,NA,CAWSPGLYEQFF,TGTGCCTGGAGTCCAGGTTTGTATGAGCAGTTCTTC
TRBJ2-1,few,TRBV4-2,TRBD2,CASSQEPTSGGADEQFF,TGTGCCAGCAGCCAAGAGCCGACTAGCGGGGGGGCTGATGAGCAGTTCTTC
TRBJ2-2,NA,TRBV28,TRBD1,CASISPRGGQGAIGTGELFF,TGTGCCAGCATTTCGCCCCGAGGGGGACAGGGGGCAATTGGGACCGGGGAGCTGTTTTTT
TRBJ1-5,few,TRBV25-1,TRBD1,CASTTGEDQPQHF,TGTGCCAGCACTACAGGGGAGGATCAGCCCCAGCATTTT
TRBJ2-7,NA,TRBV6-5,NA,CASSYSVGQGPYEQYF,TGTGCCAGCAGTTACTCGGTCGGGCAGGGCCCCTACGAGCAGTACTTC
TRBJ2-7,NA,TRBV18,TRBD1,CASSPGQVMKEQYF,TGTGCCAGCTCACCCGGACAGGTTATGAAAGAGCAGTACTTC
TRBJ2-2,NA,TRBV5-8,NA,CASSLAVQATNTGELFF,TGTGCCAGCAGCTTGGCGGTGCAGGCCACGAACACCGGGGAGCTGTTTTTT
TRBJ2-7,few,TRBV28,TRBD2,CASSFIAGGVRDEQYF,TGTGCCAGCAGTTTTATAGCGGGAGGGGTCAGGGACGAGCAGTACTTC
TRBJ1-4,NA,TRBV4-3,TRBD1,CASSQADRGHEKLFF,TGCGCCAGCAGCCAAGCGGACAGGGGTCATGAAAAACTGTTTTTT
TRBJ2-5,NA,TRBV27,NA,CASAAGGVAETQYF,TGTGCCAGCGCCGCTGGAGGGGTGGCAGAGACCCAGTACTTC
TRBJ2-1,NA,TRBV9,TRBD2,CASSPPGPLADPYNEQFF,TGTGCCAGCAGCCCACCCGGGCCCCTAGCGGATCCCTACAATGAGCAGTTCTTC
TRBJ2-7,NA,TRBV5-1,TRBD2,CASSLDKLAGVQEQYF,TGCGCCAGCAGCTTGGACAAACTAGCGGGAGTGCAAGAGCAGTACTTC
TRBJ2-7,NA,TRBV15,NA,CATSRDLGVYEQYF,TGTGCCACCAGCAGAGATCTGGGCGTCTACGAGCAGTACTTC
TRBJ1-5,NA,TRBV28,NA,CASGRDSNQPQHF,TGTGCCAGTGGGAGGGATAGCAATCAGCCCCAGCATTTT
TRBJ1-4,NA,TRBV5-6,TRBD1,CASNLLGTGNGPMEKLFF,TGTGCCAGCAACCTACTTGGGACAGGGAACGGACCGATGGAAAAACTGTTTTTT
TRBJ1-2,NA,TRBV29-1,NA,CSFYSPNYGYTF,TGCAGCTTCTATTCGCCAAACTATGGCTACACCTTC
TRBJ2-1,NA,TRBV25-1,NA,CASYGDLQGKQFF,TGTGCCAGCTATGGTGACTTACAGGGTAAGCAGTTCTTC
TRBJ2-7,NA,TRBV19,NA,CASSRQATTYEQYF,TGTGCCAGTAGTAGGCAGGCGACAACCTACGAGCAGTACTTC
TRBJ1-2,NA,TRBV6-5,TRBD1,CASSSGTPGGGYTF,TGTGCCAGCAGCTCAGGGACCCCAGGGGGCGGCTACACCTTC
TRBJ2-7,NA,TRBV12-5,TRBD1,CASGHLTGAYEQYF,TGTGCTAGTGGTCACCTGACAGGGGCCTACGAGCAGTACTTC
TRBJ2-1,NA,TRBV10-1,TRBD2,CASSEYSSGVNDEQFF,TGCGCCAGCAGTGAGTATTCTAGCGGGGTCAACGATGAGCAGTTCTTC
TRBJ2-7,few,TRBV10-3,NA,CAISDRTLYEQYF,TGTGCCATCAGTGATCGGACTCTCTACGAGCAGTACTTC
TRBJ2-7,NA,TRBV7-9,TRBD1,CASSLIGRDSPYEQYF,TGTGCCAGCAGCTTAATCGGTAGGGACAGCCCCTACGAGCAGTACTTC
TRBJ2-7,NA,TRBV3-1/TRBV3-2,NA,CASSLRRGYEQYF,TGTGCCAGCAGCCTAAGACGGGGTTACGAGCAGTACTTC
TRBJ1-6,NA,TRBV2,NA,CASRSRAYNSPLHF,TGTGCCAGCAGGAGCAGGGCCTATAATTCACCCCTCCACTTT